The TCR beta chain under discussion was sequenced for a study of T cells in localized non-small cell lung cancer. Regarding the study as a whole: Among blood samples, higher T cell density accompanied longer overall survival. The study sequenced only one region of the tumor. As a result, intratumor heterogeneity could not be excluded and remains possible. Peak T cell clonality was found in uninvolved adjacent lung, exceeding tumor. A median about 50 of the top 100 tumor clones appeared in adjacent lung.

To note about this clone: Its cognate antigen is unknown.

Per germline, CDR1 MNHGY and CDR2 SAAAGT. There are 15 residues in the CDR3. Trimming removed 5 bases from V and 5 bases from J; junction bases left unmatched: 6. Measured with immunoSEQ multiplex PCR; TCRdb has only the in-frame clones, and not every one. The sample has about 4,400 clones; under 25% are singletons. The V gene is TRBV6-8, the J gene TRBJ2-2; 9 nucleotides align to TRBD1. Sequenced here: lung tumor tissue, sampled before any cancer treatment. The sequence was obtained from a female donor older than 55 with stage I lung adenocarcinoma. CDR3 DNA: TGTGCCAGCAGTCCCGGGACAGGGTCTACCGGGGAGCTGTTTTTT. Amino acids: CASSPGTGSTGELFF.